This TCR beta chain appears in the sequencing data of a study of blood T cells in healthy people across ages. The study, taken as a whole, reports: Using unsorted PBMCs precluded a conclusive naive versus antigen-experienced comparison.

With 6 bases removed from V and 1 base from J, the gap between germline ends came to 16 bases. CDR1 is SGHNT and CDR2 is YENEEA in the germline V gene. The CDR3 spans 15 residues. The use of a sample-barcoded 5' primer and a J-beta primer mix characterized a second PCR of about 7 to 12 cycles. Each TCR beta cDNA got a 12-nucleotide random molecular identifier. TCRdb passed the 5' RACE reads through MiXCR, listing each CDR3 protein once. The table records over 600,000 distinct CDR3 sequences, about 43% of them present only once. This clonotype has a handful of counts. The antigen is not known. This chain uses TRBV11-3 with TRBJ2-7; D may be TRBD1 or TRBD2 (5 bases each). The material sequenced was blood. The sequence was collected from a man older than 75 in good health. The CDR3 sequence: CASSRAGTESYEQYF. CDR3 bases: TGTGCCAGCAGTAGAGCCGGGACGGAGTCCTACGAGCAGTACTTC.